The clone carrying this TCR beta chain was observed a few times. What it recognizes is unknown. Germline lookup yields CDR1 MNHNS and CDR2 SASEGT. V was trimmed by 7 bases and J by 4 bases, leaving 13 bases between them. The CDR3 has 13 amino acids. The source of the sample is a study of cytomegalovirus exposure and HLA in healthy donors. Data came from immunoSEQ multiplex PCR; TCRdb stores just in-frame clones and leaves some out. This sample yields around 230,000 clones, of which 70% to 90% are seen a single time; roughly 1.2% belongs to the top ten. Study-level findings and limits: It was reported that the classifier diagnosed cytomegalovirus status with high specificity and sensitivity in both the original and validation cohorts.

Sequencing was done on a sample of PBMCs. The chain joins TRBV6-1 to TRBJ1-2; no definite D call. The receptor's source is a woman in her twenties or thirties in good health and CMV-seropositive. The CDR3 DNA follows: TGTGCCAGCACCTACCTCCCGCTCTATGGCTACACCTTC. Protein: CASTYLPLYGYTF.